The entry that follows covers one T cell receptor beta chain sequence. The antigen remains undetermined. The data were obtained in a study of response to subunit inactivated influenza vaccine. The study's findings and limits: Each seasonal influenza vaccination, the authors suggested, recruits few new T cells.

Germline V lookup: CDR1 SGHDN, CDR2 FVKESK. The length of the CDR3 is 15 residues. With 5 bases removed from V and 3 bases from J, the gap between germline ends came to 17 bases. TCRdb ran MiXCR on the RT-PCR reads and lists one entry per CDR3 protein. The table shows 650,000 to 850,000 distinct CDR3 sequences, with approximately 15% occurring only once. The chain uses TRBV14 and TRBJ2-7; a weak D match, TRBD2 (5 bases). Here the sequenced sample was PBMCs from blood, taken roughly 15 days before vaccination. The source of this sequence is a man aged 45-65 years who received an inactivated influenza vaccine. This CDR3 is CASSSPRVGDYEQYF. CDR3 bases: TGTGCCAGCAGCTCCCCCCGAGTGGGAGACTACGAGCAGTACTTC.